These 26 T cell receptor beta chains were sequenced from one sample in a study of graft-versus-host responses after intestinal transplantation. These receptors have no identified antigens. Measured with immunoSEQ multiplex PCR; TCRdb has only the in-frame clones, and not every one. The table has about 100,000 clones, about 88% seen once. The source was unstimulated CD4+ T cells sorted from spleen or lymph node cells, collected before transplant. The receptor source for this set is a human donor who was the organ donor for an intestinal transplant.

This chain uses TRBV28 with TRBJ2-5; 7 bases map to TRBD2. Germline V gene sequence: CDR1 MDHEN, CDR2 SYDVKM. V was clipped by 3 bases and J by 1 base; unmatched bases: 5. The CDR3 is made up of 15 amino acids. The CDR3 region is CASSFLLAAQETQYF. The CDR3 DNA reads as TGTGCCAGCAGTTTTCTCCTAGCGGCCCAAGAGACCCAGTACTTC.

The chain uses TRBV5-5 and TRBJ2-2, with unresolved D. This CDR3 is built from 17 residues. The V and J ends lost 2 bases and 0 bases respectively, with 14 bases between them. From germline, CDR1 is SGHKS and CDR2 YYEKEE (reference sequence). CDR3: CASSLVVWSANTGELFF. CDR3 DNA: TGTGCCAGCAGCTTAGTAGTCTGGTCAGCGAACACCGGGGAGCTGTTTTTT.

This clone was counted once. Other DNA sequences in the same sample also yield this CDR3. This chain joins TRBV5-1 and TRBJ1-2; possibly TRBD1 for D (5 bases). Trimming removed 2 bases at V and 3 bases at J, with 8 bases between. This CDR3 comprises 13 residues. Germline CDR1 is SGHRS and CDR2 is YFSETQ. The CDR3 DNA follows: TGCGCCAGCAGCTTAACAGGAGACTATGGCTACACCTTC. Its protein product is CASSLTGDYGYTF.

This rearrangement joins TRBV18 to TRBJ2-7; 7 positions agree with TRBD2. The CDR3 length is 15 residues. Germline CDR1 KGHSH, CDR2 LQKENI. V shed 3 bases, J shed 0 bases, and the junction held 5 bases outside the gene matches. CDR3 sequence reads: CASSPPGGYSYEQYF. The CDR3 region has the DNA TGTGCCAGCTCACCCCCCGGGGGGTACTCCTACGAGCAGTACTTC.

The chain links TRBV5-1 to TRBJ1-1; D may be TRBD1 (6 bases). CDR3 length equals 15 residues. Germline-derived CDR1 and CDR2 are SGHRS and YFSETQ. V was cut by 3 bases and J by 2 bases, with 14 bases left in between. In nucleotides, the CDR3 is TGCGCCAGCAGCTCCGGTGGGGGGCCAAACACTGAAGCTTTCTTT. This gives the protein CASSSGGGPNTEAFF.

The rearrangement joins TRBV21-1 to TRBJ1-5; TRBD1 reflects the table's D call only, with no check against the DNA. TRBV21-1 corresponds to a pseudogene. This CDR3 has 16 residues. This CDR3 is CASSKNRPYSNQPQHF. Here the CDR3 DNA reads TGTGCCAGCAGCAAAAACAGGCCTTATAGCAATCAGCCCCAGCATTTT.

The rearrangement joins TRBV28 to TRBJ2-7; D is unclear. The CDR3 spans 12 residues. V lost 1 base and J lost 2, with 3 bases in between. Per germline, CDR1 MDHEN and CDR2 SYDVKM. In DNA, the CDR3 is TGTGCCAGCAGTTTATACCCCTACGAGCAGTACTTC. As protein: CASSLYPYEQYF.

The chain has TRBV29-1 and TRBJ2-5; D tentatively fits TRBD1 or TRBD2 (6 bases each). Germline V lookup: CDR1 SQVTM, CDR2 ANQGSEA. The CDR3 runs 13 residues. V lost 3 bases to trimming and J lost 2 bases, with 10 bases between them. The chain's CDR3 is CSVDGGLQETQYF. In nucleotides, the CDR3 is TGCAGCGTTGACGGGGGCCTTCAAGAGACCCAGTACTTC.

The genes are TRBV30 and TRBJ2-1, with 8 bases aligning to TRBD1. The CDR3 length is 14 residues. Trimming at V came to 5 bases and at J to 2 bases, leaving 5 bases not matched to a gene. Germline V gene lookup returns CDR1 GTSNPN and CDR2 SVGIG (reference sequence). The CDR3 reads CAWADRGTYNEQFF. The DNA for the CDR3 is TGTGCCTGGGCAGACAGGGGTACCTACAATGAGCAGTTCTTC.

This chain links TRBV27 with TRBJ1-6, with TRBD1 identical over 9 bases. Germline V gene lookup returns CDR1 MNHEY and CDR2 SMNVEV (reference sequence). V was clipped by 0 bases and J by 3 bases; unmatched bases: 0. The CDR3 is made up of 16 amino acids. This CDR3 reads CASSLSDRGYNSPLHF. CDR3 nucleotides: TGTGCCAGCAGTTTATCGGACAGGGGCTATAATTCACCCCTCCACTTT.

The rearrangement uses TRBV4-2 and TRBJ2-1; possibly TRBD2 for D (7 bases). Germline loops: CDR1 LGHNA, CDR2 YNFKEQ. The CDR3 length is 17 residues. Trimming pared 0 bases from V and 5 bases from J, leaving 17 bases between. The DNA for the CDR3 is TGTGCCAGCAGCCAAGAAAGTACAGGGAGGGGGAACAATGAGCAGTTCTTC. Its protein is CASSQESTGRGNNEQFF.

The rearrangement joins TRBV11-2 to TRBJ1-5; D uncertain. Germline CDR1 is SGHAT and CDR2 is FQNNGV. V shed 5 bases and J shed 5 bases, with 16 bases lying between them. This CDR3 contains 15 residues. The CDR3, as DNA: TGTGCCAGCAGCCTATGGGCCTCGAAAGATCAGCCCCAGCATTTT. Protein sequence: CASSLWASKDQPQHF.

CDR3 protein: CASSGGQFTYEQYF. In DNA, the CDR3 is TGTGCCAGCAGTGGCGGGCAGTTTACCTACGAGCAGTACTTC. This chain connects TRBV6-1 to TRBJ2-7; a weak D match, TRBD2 (5 bases). Germline V gene lookup returns CDR1 MNHNS and CDR2 SASEGT. Deletions cut 4 bases from V and 2 bases from J, with 12 bases between. The CDR3 has 14 residues.

The chain combines TRBV5-6 with TRBJ1-5; maybe TRBD1 (5 bases). Between the trimmed V and J ends, which lost 0 bases and 7 bases, there was a span of 11 bases. The CDR3 has 14 residues. Germline V lookup: CDR1 SGHDT, CDR2 YYEEEE. The CDR3 nucleotides are TGTGCCAGCAGCTTGGGGGGGGTGAACCAGCCCCAGCATTTT. Translated, it gives CASSLGGVNQPQHF.

The V gene is TRBV2, the J gene TRBJ2-2; D unclear. The CDR3 spans 15 residues. Germline V CDR1 and CDR2: SNHLY, FYNNEI. Deletions cut 6 bases from V and 3 bases from J, with 14 bases between. The CDR3 sequence is CASSPDATDTGELFF. DNA for the CDR3: TGTGCCAGCAGCCCCGACGCGACGGACACCGGGGAGCTGTTTTTT.

V and J are TRBV7-2 and TRBJ1-2; D perhaps matches TRBD1 (6 bases). Germline CDR1 and CDR2: SGHTA and FQGNSA. The CDR3 is 13 residues long. The V end lost 6 bases, the J end lost 1 base, and 9 bases lay between the germline ends. CDR3 nucleotide sequence: TGTGCCAGCAGATCAGGGGATAACTATGGCTACACCTTC. It translates to CASRSGDNYGYTF.

As to this clone: The same CDR3 arises from other DNA sequences in this sample as well. This rearrangement joins TRBV6-1 to TRBJ2-5, with 8 bases fitting TRBD2. The V and J ends lost 5 bases and 5 bases, in that order; junction bases with no gene match: 10. The V gene's germline CDR1 is MNHNS and CDR2 SASEGT. This CDR3 region has 15 residues. Here the CDR3 DNA reads TGTGCCAGCAGTCTATCGGGGGGGCGGAAGGAGACCCAGTACTTC. Translated: CASSLSGGRKETQYF.

The chain joins TRBV27 to TRBJ1-6, with 10 bases lining up with TRBD1. Trimming at V came to 7 bases and at J to 7 bases, leaving 4 bases not matched to a gene. Germline lookup yields CDR1 MNHEY and CDR2 SMNVEV (reference sequence). The CDR3 extends over 14 amino acids. The CDR3 sequence is CASTWGQGNSPLHF. CDR3 bases: TGTGCCAGCACCTGGGGACAGGGGAATTCACCCCTCCACTTT.

The chain carries TRBV19 and TRBJ2-2; 9 bases line up with TRBD1. Germline CDR1 and CDR2: LNHDA and SQIVND (reference sequence). With V trimmed by 1 base and J by 6 bases, 3 bases remained unmatched. The CDR3 covers 15 residues. CDR3 loop: CASSIAGTGPGELFF. CDR3 nucleotides: TGTGCCAGTAGTATAGCCGGGACAGGGCCCGGGGAGCTGTTTTTT.

The chain couples TRBV30 to TRBJ1-5; D might be TRBD1 (6 bases). V lost 0 bases and J 9 bases, leaving 15 bases between the germline ends. Germline CDR1 GTSNPN, CDR2 SVGIG (reference sequence). The CDR3 has 14 residues. CDR3 protein: CAWSVRGGGMPQHF. The CDR3 coding sequence is TGTGCCTGGAGTGTACGTGGGGGCGGGATGCCCCAGCATTTT.

The chain recombines TRBV30 with TRBJ2-1, with D perhaps matching TRBD1 or TRBD2 (5 bases each). Germline values: CDR1 GTSNPN, CDR2 SVGIG (reference sequence). This CDR3 comprises 14 residues. Trimming shortened V by 2 bases and J by 0 bases, and 8 bases separated the two germline ends. DNA for the CDR3: TGTGCCTGGAGTTCAGGGAGCTCCTACAATGAGCAGTTCTTC. It is translated as CAWSSGSSYNEQFF.

CDR3 sequence reads: CASQGSYNSPLHF. The DNA for the CDR3 is TGTGCCAGTCAGGGCTCCTATAATTCACCCCTCCACTTT. The chain recombines TRBV6-5 with TRBJ1-6, with a weak D call TRBD1 (5 bases). The CDR3 covers 13 residues. CDR1 and CDR2 from the germline V gene are MNHEY and SVGAGI. V lost 9 bases, J lost 0 bases, and 6 bases lay in between.

The gene calls are TRBV28 and TRBJ1-2, with a tentative D call TRBD1 (6 bases). There are 14 residues in the CDR3. Germline V gene lookup returns CDR1 MDHEN and CDR2 SYDVKM. Trimming took 2 bases from V and 4 from J, leaving 11 bases between them. Here the CDR3 reads CASSLRGGGYGYTF. DNA for the CDR3: TGTGCCAGCAGTTTAAGGGGGGGCGGCTATGGCTACACCTTC.

Of note for this clone: A junction boundary mismatches the germline segment, possibly from a read error. This chain uses TRBV18 with TRBJ2-7; 8 bases match TRBD1. This CDR3 has 14 amino acids. CDR1 and CDR2 (germline): KGHSH, LQKENI. CDR3 sequence (DNA): TGTGCCGGCTCTCCCGGGACAGGAAACTACGAGCAGTACTTC. Translated, it gives CAGSPGTGNYEQYF.

The V and J genes are TRBV5-6 and TRBJ2-7, with TRBD2 matching over 12 bases. Losses at the gene ends were 3 bases for V and 2 bases for J; bases not matched to a gene: 9. This CDR3 is built from 17 residues. Germline V lookup: CDR1 SGHDT, CDR2 YYEEEE. This CDR3 reads CASSWTSGEFIAYEQYF. In DNA form, the CDR3 reads TGTGCCAGCAGCTGGACTAGCGGGGAATTTATTGCCTACGAGCAGTACTTC. The full variable domain, with the rest looked up from reference TRBV5-6 and TRBJ2-7, is DAGVTQSPTHLIKTRGQQVTLRCSPKSGHDTVSWYQQALGQGPQFIFQYYEEEERQRGNFPDRFSGHQFPNYSSELNVNALLLGDSALYLCASSWTSGEFIAYEQYFGPGTRLTVT.

The gene calls are TRBV27 and TRBJ1-2, with a weak D call TRBD1 (5 bases). The CDR3 spans 14 residues. Trimming took off 6 bases at V and 2 bases at J, with 13 bases between the two ends. Per the germline V gene, CDR1 is MNHEY and CDR2 is SMNVEV (reference sequence). This CDR3 reads CASRSTGLNYGYTF. DNA of the CDR3: TGTGCCAGCAGATCTACGGGGCTGAACTATGGCTACACCTTC.